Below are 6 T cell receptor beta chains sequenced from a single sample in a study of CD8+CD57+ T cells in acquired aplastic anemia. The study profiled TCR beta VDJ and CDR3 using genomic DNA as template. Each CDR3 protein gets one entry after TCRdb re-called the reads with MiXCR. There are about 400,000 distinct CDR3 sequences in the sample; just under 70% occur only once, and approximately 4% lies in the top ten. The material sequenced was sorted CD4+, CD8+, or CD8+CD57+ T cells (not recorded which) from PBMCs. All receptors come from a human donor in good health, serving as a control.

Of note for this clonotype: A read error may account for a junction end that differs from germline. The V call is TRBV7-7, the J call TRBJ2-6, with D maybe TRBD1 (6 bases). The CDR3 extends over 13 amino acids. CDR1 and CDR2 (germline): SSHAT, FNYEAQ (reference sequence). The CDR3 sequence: CASRQVRYAVFSF. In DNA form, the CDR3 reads TGTGCTAGCAGACAGGTGAGGTACGCAGTATTTTCGTTC.

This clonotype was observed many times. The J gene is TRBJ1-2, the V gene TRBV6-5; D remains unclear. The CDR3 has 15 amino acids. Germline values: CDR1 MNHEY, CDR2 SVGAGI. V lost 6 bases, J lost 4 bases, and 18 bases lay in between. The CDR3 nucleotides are TGTGCCAGCAGCCCCGGGAGGAGGGCGACCTATGGCTACACCTTC. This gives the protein CASSPGRRATYGYTF.

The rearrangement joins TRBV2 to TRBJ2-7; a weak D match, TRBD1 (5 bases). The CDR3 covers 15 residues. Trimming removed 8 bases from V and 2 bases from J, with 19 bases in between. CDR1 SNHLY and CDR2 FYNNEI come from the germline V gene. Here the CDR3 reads CASGLVGQGTYEQYF. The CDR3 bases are TGTGCCAGCGGTTTAGTCGGGCAGGGAACCTACGAGCAGTACTTC.

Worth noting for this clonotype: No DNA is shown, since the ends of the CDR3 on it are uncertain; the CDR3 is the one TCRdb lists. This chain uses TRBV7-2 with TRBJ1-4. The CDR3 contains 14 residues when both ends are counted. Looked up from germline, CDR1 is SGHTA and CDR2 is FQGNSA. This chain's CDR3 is CAGAAEETQYFGPF.

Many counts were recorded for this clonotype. The CDR3 DNA reads TGTGCCTGGAGTGTGGGGTCTACCACAGATACGCAGTATTTT. This codes for CAWSVGSTTDTQYF. The rearrangement joins TRBV30 to TRBJ2-3; no clear D. The CDR3 has 14 amino acids. Germline V gene sequence: CDR1 GTSNPN, CDR2 SVGIG (reference sequence). V gave up 0 bases and J gave up 2 bases, with 9 bases separating them.

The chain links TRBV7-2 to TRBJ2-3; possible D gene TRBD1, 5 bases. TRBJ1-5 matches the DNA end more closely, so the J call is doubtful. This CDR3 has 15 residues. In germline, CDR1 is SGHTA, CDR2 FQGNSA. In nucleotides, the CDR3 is TGTGCCAGCAGCCCCCCCGGGACTATGACAGATACGCAGCATTTT. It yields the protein CASSPPGTMTDTQHF.